What follows describes a single T cell receptor beta chain. This specimen comes from a study of cytomegalovirus exposure and HLA in healthy donors. CDR3 length: 19 residues. The V gene's germline CDR1 is SGHRS and CDR2 YFSETQ. V shed 1 base, J shed 1 base, and the junction held 15 bases outside the gene matches. Only in-frame clones appear in the TCRdb table, and some are missing; sequencing was by immunoSEQ multiplex PCR. The top ten hold 3% of the sample, which has roughly 70,000 clones, around four fifths seen once. This clonotype was obtained from a man aged 30 to 39 in good health and CMV-seronegative. The V gene is TRBV5-1, the J gene TRBJ2-5, with 8 bases lining up with TRBD2. Sequenced: PBMCs. The CDR3: CASSLYQALAEFPQETQYF. CDR3 DNA sequence: TGCGCCAGCAGCTTGTATCAGGCACTAGCGGAATTTCCCCAAGAGACCCAGTACTTC.